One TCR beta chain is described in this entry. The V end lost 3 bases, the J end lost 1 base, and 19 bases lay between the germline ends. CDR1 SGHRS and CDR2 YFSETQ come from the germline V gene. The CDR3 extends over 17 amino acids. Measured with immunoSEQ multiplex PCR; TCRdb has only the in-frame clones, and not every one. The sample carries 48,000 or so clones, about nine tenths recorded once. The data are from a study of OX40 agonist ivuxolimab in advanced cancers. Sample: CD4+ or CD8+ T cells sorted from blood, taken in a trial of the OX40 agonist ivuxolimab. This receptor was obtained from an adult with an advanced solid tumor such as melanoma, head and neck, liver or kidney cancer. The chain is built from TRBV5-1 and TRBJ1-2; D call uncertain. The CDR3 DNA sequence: TGCGCCAGCAGCTCCGATTCTGACTCCCTCGGTAACTATGGCTACACCTTC. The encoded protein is CASSSDSDSLGNYGYTF. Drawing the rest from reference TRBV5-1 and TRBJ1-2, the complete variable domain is KAGVTQTPRYLIKTRGQQVTLSCSPISGHRSVSWYQQTPGQGLQFLFEYFSETQRNKGNFPGRFSGRQFSNSRSEMNVSTLELGDSALYLCASSSDSDSLGNYGYTFGSGTRLTVV.